Shown below are 21 T cell receptor beta chains from a single sample sequenced in a study of circulating and synovial CD4+ cells in juvenile arthritis. Profiling relied on immunoSEQ multiplex PCR, and the TCRdb table lists in-frame clones only, not all of them. The data show some 16,000 clones, around 91% seen once. Sequenced: CD4+ T cells from blood. These receptors were obtained from a human donor with juvenile idiopathic arthritis.

Only one count was recorded for this clone. V and J are TRBV27 and TRBJ1-6; TRBD1 aligns across 8 bases. This CDR3 contains 15 residues. Trimming removed 4 bases from V and 14 bases from J; junction bases left unmatched: 13. Per the germline V gene, CDR1 is MNHEY and CDR2 is SMNVEV (reference sequence). Here the CDR3 reads CASSWTGTGPLTLHF. CDR3 DNA: TGTGCCAGCAGTTGGACCGGGACAGGACCCCTAACCCTCCACTTT.

The rearrangement joins TRBV4-3 to TRBJ2-1, with TRBD1 identical over 9 bases. The CDR3 extends over 15 amino acids. Germline V gene lookup returns CDR1 LGHNA and CDR2 YSLEER. V trimming: 3 bases; J trimming: 5 bases; junction bases outside the gene matches: 5. The chain's CDR3 is CASSHGDRENNEQFF. CDR3 in DNA: TGCGCCAGCAGCCACGGGGACAGGGAGAACAATGAGCAGTTCTTC.

This clone was seen a handful of times. The chain is built from TRBV11-2 and TRBJ2-7; 7 bases are a match to TRBD2. The V gene end was trimmed by 1 base and the J gene end by 3 bases; junction bases not matched to a gene: 6. This CDR3 spans 15 amino acids. CDR1 SGHAT and CDR2 FQNNGV come from the germline V gene. The CDR3 loop reads CASSLGASGLYEQYF. In DNA, the CDR3 is TGTGCCAGCAGCTTAGGGGCTAGCGGCCTCTACGAGCAGTACTTC.

V and J are TRBV7-3 and TRBJ1-1; D not resolved. The CDR3 loop spans 15 amino acids. Germline V gene data show CDR1 as SGHTA and CDR2 as FQGTGA. V shed 10 bases and J shed 1 base, with 19 bases lying between them. This CDR3 is CATSRRGDSNTEAFF. The CDR3 region has the DNA TGTGCCACCTCTCGACGAGGAGACTCGAACACTGAAGCTTTCTTT.

The chain combines TRBV18 with TRBJ1-2, with D unresolved. The CDR3 consists of 14 residues. V lost 3 bases to trimming and J lost 3 bases, with 11 bases between them. Germline assignment: CDR1 KGHSH and CDR2 LQKENI. The CDR3 loop reads CASSPMEDDYGYTF. In DNA form, the CDR3 reads TGTGCCAGCTCACCGATGGAGGACGACTATGGCTACACCTTC.

The genes are TRBV5-1 and TRBJ1-4, with 7 bases aligning to TRBD1. Germline loops: CDR1 SGHRS, CDR2 YFSETQ. V shed 3 bases, J shed 4 bases, and the junction held 9 bases outside the gene matches. The CDR3 runs to 16 residues. Here the CDR3 reads CASSYLPGQSNEKLFF. The CDR3 DNA reads TGCGCCAGCAGCTACCTACCGGGACAGAGTAATGAAAAACTGTTTTTT.

CDR3 amino acids: CASSFQGPLHF. The DNA for the CDR3 is TGTGCCAGCAGTTTCCAGGGTCCCCTCCACTTT. This sequence joins TRBV27 and TRBJ1-6, with a possible D match to TRBD1 (5 bases). The ends were cut back, 3 bases at V and 13 bases at J, with 7 bases in the middle. In germline, CDR1 is MNHEY, CDR2 SMNVEV (reference sequence). This CDR3 is built from 11 residues.

With regard to this clone: This same CDR3 is encoded by further DNA sequences in the sample. The rearrangement uses TRBV6-1 and TRBJ2-1; 7 bases are a match to TRBD2. CDR3 length equals 15 residues. With V trimmed by 4 bases and J by 6 bases, 9 bases remained unmatched. Germline CDR1 reads MNHNS; CDR2 reads SASEGT. CDR3 sequence reads: CASSVRGRGSNEQFF. The CDR3 DNA follows: TGTGCCAGCAGTGTGAGAGGGAGGGGTAGCAATGAGCAGTTCTTC.

The chain combines TRBV7-9 with TRBJ1-1; D unresolved. Trimming took 7 bases from V and 1 from J, leaving 19 bases between them. There are 16 residues in the CDR3. Per the germline V gene, CDR1 is SEHNR and CDR2 is FQNEAQ (reference sequence). The CDR3 DNA is TGTGCCAGCAACACAATACGAGGGCCTCGGAACACTGAAGCTTTCTTT. Its translation: CASNTIRGPRNTEAFF.

As for this clone: At one end, the junction sequence differs from germline, possibly due to a read error. V is TRBV7-7 and J is TRBJ2-1; 11 nucleotides agree with TRBD2. From germline, CDR1 is SSHAT and CDR2 FNYEAQ (reference sequence). The CDR3 has 16 amino acids. The CDR3 DNA reads as TGTGCTAGCAGCCCAATTCTAGCGGGGGGCCATAATGAGCAGTTCTTC. It encodes CASSPILAGGHNEQFF. Combining the CDR3 with reference TRBV7-7 and TRBJ2-1 gives the whole variable domain GAGVSQSPRYKVTKRGQDVTLRCDPISSHATLYWYQQALGQGPEFLTYFNYEAQPDKSGLPSDRFSAERPEGSISTLTIQRTEQRDSAMYRCASSPILAGGHNEQFFGPGTRLTVL.

The J gene is TRBJ1-3, the V gene TRBV14; 7 positions match TRBD1. The CDR3 has 16 amino acids. CDR1 is SGHDN, CDR2 FVKESK, per germline. J gave up 0 bases and V 5 bases, and 7 bases lay outside the gene matches. The CDR3, as DNA: TGTGCCAGCAGCTTAGGGGACAGTTACTCTGGAAACACCATATATTTT. Translation gives CASSLGDSYSGNTIYF.

The rearrangement joins TRBV7-3 to TRBJ1-1; no definite D call. CDR1 is SGHTA, CDR2 FQGTGA, per germline. The CDR3 is 13 amino acids. V was shortened by 0 bases and J by 8 bases, with 10 bases between the two germline ends. CDR3 region: CASSLTFGSEAFF. CDR3 in DNA: TGTGCCAGCAGCTTAACGTTCGGTTCCGAAGCTTTCTTT.

The chain uses TRBV4-1 and TRBJ2-1; 9 positions agree with TRBD1. CDR1 and CDR2 (germline): MGHRA, YSYEKL. V gave up 2 bases and J gave up 4 bases; unmatched junction bases: 18. This CDR3 comprises 20 residues. Here the CDR3 reads CASSQPYGAPQGAFYNEQFF. The CDR3 bases are TGCGCCAGCAGCCAACCGTATGGGGCCCCACAGGGGGCGTTTTACAATGAGCAGTTCTTC.

The chain carries TRBV4-3 and TRBJ2-7; the match to TRBD1 covers 8 bases. The CDR3 loop spans 15 amino acids. Per the germline V gene, CDR1 is LGHNA and CDR2 is YSLEER. V dropped 1 base and J dropped 6; count of bases not matched to a gene: 8. CDR3 loop: CASSQAYGDRLEQYF. In DNA, the CDR3 is TGCGCCAGCAGCCAAGCCTATGGGGACAGGCTCGAGCAGTACTTC.

This chain joins TRBV5-6 and TRBJ2-1; D perhaps matches TRBD2 (7 bases). This CDR3 contains 14 residues. Deletions cut 4 bases from V and 4 bases from J, with 12 bases between. CDR1 is SGHDT and CDR2 is YYEEEE in the germline V gene. Here the CDR3 DNA reads TGTGCCAGCAGCAAGGGGGGGTCATACAATGAGCAGTTCTTC. It encodes CASSKGGSYNEQFF.

The chain is built from TRBV5-1 and TRBJ1-3, with a weak D call TRBD1 (6 bases). The V end lost 1 base, the J end lost 3 bases, and 8 bases lay between the germline ends. CDR1 and CDR2 (germline): SGHRS, YFSETQ. This CDR3 has 14 residues. This CDR3 is CASSLKDSGNTIYF. For the CDR3, the DNA is TGCGCCAGCAGCTTGAAGGACAGTGGAAACACCATATATTTT.

The rearrangement links TRBV5-6 to TRBJ2-1; possible D gene TRBD2, 6 bases. Trimming cost V 0 bases and J 10 bases, with 17 bases left between them. CDR3 length: 15 residues. Germline V gene lookup returns CDR1 SGHDT and CDR2 YYEEEE. The CDR3: CASSLVGRRAGEQFF. The DNA for the CDR3 is TGTGCCAGCAGCTTGGTCGGGCGACGGGCGGGGGAGCAGTTCTTC.

CDR3 sequence: CASGLVRFRGRGTSYEQYF. The CDR3 bases are TGTGCTAGTGGTTTGGTAAGGTTCCGAGGCAGGGGGACCTCCTACGAGCAGTACTTC. V and J are TRBV12-5 and TRBJ2-7; 7 bases agree with TRBD1. The CDR3 is 19 amino acids. The germline CDR1 and CDR2 sequences are LGHNT and FRNRAP. The V gene end was trimmed by 0 bases and the J gene end by 0 bases; junction bases not matched to a gene: 14.

This chain joins TRBV9 and TRBJ2-1; tentatively, D is TRBD2 (5 bases). V lost 7 bases to trimming and J lost 3 bases, with 11 bases between them. This CDR3 is 13 amino acids long. The V gene's germline CDR1 is SGDLS and CDR2 YYNGEE. DNA of the CDR3: TGTGCCAGCTCCGGGGAGTACTACAATGAGCAGTTCTTC. Residues: CASSGEYYNEQFF. The full variable domain, with the rest looked up from reference TRBV9 and TRBJ2-1, is DSGVTQTPKHLITATGQRVTLRCSPRSGDLSVYWYQQSLDQGLQFLIQYYNGEERAKGNILERFSAQQFPDLHSELNLSSLELGDSALYFCASSGEYYNEQFFGPGTRLTVL.

The chain links TRBV14 to TRBJ1-4, with D possibly matching TRBD1 (6 bases). CDR1 SGHDN and CDR2 FVKESK come from the germline V gene. The CDR3 consists of 15 residues. Trimming took off 3 bases at V and 4 bases at J, with 12 bases between the two ends. The CDR3 region is CASSHLQDSNEKLFF. The CDR3 coding sequence is TGTGCCAGCAGCCATCTTCAGGACAGTAATGAAAAACTGTTTTTT.

This rearrangement joins TRBV7-2 to TRBJ1-1, with TRBD1 matching over 10 bases. With 1 base clipped from V and 9 bases from J, the junction kept 2 bases outside the gene matches. The CDR3 length is 13 residues. Germline V gene data show CDR1 as SGHTA and CDR2 as FQGNSA. CDR3 sequence: CASSLEGQGQAFF. The CDR3 bases are TGTGCCAGCAGCTTAGAGGGACAGGGGCAAGCTTTCTTT.